Detailed here is one T cell receptor (beta chain). CDR1 and CDR2 from the germline V gene are MGHDK and SYGVNS. Trimming cost V 3 bases and J 3 bases; bases outside gene matches: 14. CDR3 length equals 17 residues. The entry originates in a study of human versus mouse CDR3 diversity and MHC coevolution. The data were produced by immunoSEQ multiplex PCR, yet TCRdb's version contains in-frame clones alone and is incomplete. The sample has around 59,000 clones, about 94% seen once. The clonotype was recovered from a person in their 60s in good health. The chain combines TRBV25-1 with TRBJ2-7, with 7 bases fitting TRBD1. The sample comprised naive CD4+ T cells from blood. The sample's subset: CD45RO-negative CD62L-positive naive CD4 T cells. CDR3 nucleotide sequence: TGTGCCAGCAGTGATAGAGACAGGGAGAATTATCGCTACGAGCAGTACTTC. This codes for CASSDRDRENYRYEQYF.